This is a list of T cell receptor beta chains from one sample in a study of beta chain features in type 1 diabetes. The protocol was immunoSEQ multiplex PCR, while the TCRdb copy is restricted to in-frame clones and leaves out a portion. The repertoire holds some 120,000 clones, with roughly 17% as singletons. What was sequenced was central memory CD4+ T cells from blood. Source of these receptors: a man between 18 and 29 years old with type 1 diabetes. Both conserved end residues are part of each CDR3. Each record gives: D gene, V gene, clone size, J gene, CDR3 protein, CDR3 DNA. The D gene is left open where the match is weak. The size field is filled for only some rows; it gives once, few, many or a size class.

-	TRBV5-1	-	TRBJ2-7	CASRRVTQQGYEQYF	TGCGCCAGCAGACGCGTAACGCAACAGGGTTACGAGCAGTACTTC
TRBD1	TRBV10-1	-	TRBJ2-1	CASRDGQDNYNEQFF	TGCGCCAGCAGGGATGGACAGGACAACTACAATGAGCAGTTCTTC
TRBD1	TRBV27	-	TRBJ1-1	CASSTHRGRGTEAFF	TGTGCCAGCAGTACCCACAGGGGTCGGGGCACTGAAGCTTTCTTT
-	TRBV9	-	TRBJ1-2	CASSVDLAAPDGYTF	TGTGCCAGCAGCGTAGATTTGGCAGCGCCCGATGGCTACACCTTC
TRBD2	TRBV5-4	few	TRBJ2-3	CASSLSGISSDTQYF	TGTGCCAGCAGCCTTAGCGGGATATCGTCAGATACGCAGTATTTT
-	TRBV27	-	TRBJ2-1	CASSFGGAEQFF	TGTGCCAGCAGTTTTGGGGGGGCTGAGCAGTTCTTC
TRBD2	TRBV29-1	many	TRBJ2-6	CSVVWREGPLDVLTF	TGCAGCGTTGTATGGAGGGAGGGACCTCTTGACGTCCTGACTTTC
-	TRBV11-2	-	TRBJ2-1	CASTQGAYNEQFF	TGTGCCAGCACCCAGGGTGCCTACAATGAGCAGTTCTTC
-	TRBV28	many	TRBJ2-1	CASSLGKGEQFF	TGTGCCAGCAGTTTGGGTAAAGGGGAGCAGTTCTTC
TRBD2	TRBV27	few	TRBJ2-3	CASTPRGIAGSTDTQYF	TGTGCCAGCACCCCCCGGGGGATAGCGGGAAGCACAGATACGCAGTATTTT
-	TRBV14	-	TRBJ2-6	CASSPPGRFSGANVLTF	TGTGCCAGCAGCCCTCCGGGACGGTTCTCTGGGGCCAACGTCCTGACTTTC
TRBD1	TRBV18	-	TRBJ2-1	CASSPGRQGPSSYNEQFF	TGTGCCAGCTCACCCGGACGACAGGGGCCAAGCTCCTACAATGAGCAGTTCTTC
-	TRBV7-2	few	TRBJ2-2	CASSLMRGYSGELFF	TGTGCCAGCAGCCTGATGAGGGGTTATTCCGGGGAGCTGTTTTTT
-	TRBV27	-	TRBJ1-1	CASRDLDQNTEAFF	TGTGCCAGCAGAGACTTGGACCAGAACACTGAAGCTTTCTTT
-	TRBV29-1	-	TRBJ1-2	CSASVGIIGYTF	TGCAGCGCCAGTGTGGGTATTATCGGCTACACCTTC
TRBD2	TRBV6-5	-	TRBJ2-5	CASTSGGRGPQYF	TGTGCCAGCACTAGCGGGGGCAGAGGGCCCCAGTACTTC
-	TRBV7-9	few	TRBJ1-1	CASRFPGKDNTEAFF	TGTGCCAGCAGGTTTCCTGGGAAGGACAACACTGAAGCTTTCTTT
-	TRBV6-5	-	TRBJ1-4	CASSYRGTNNEKLFF	TGTGCCAGCAGTTACCGTGGGACAAACAATGAAAAACTGTTTTTT
-	TRBV7-8	-	TRBJ1-5	CASSFTDSNQPQHF	TGTGCCAGCAGTTTTACAGATAGCAATCAGCCCCAGCATTTT
-	TRBV25-1	-	TRBJ1-1	CASSALQGAEAFF	TGTGCCAGCAGTGCCCTGCAAGGGGCTGAAGCTTTCTTT
-	TRBV7-2	few	TRBJ1-1	CASSFVSQGGTEAFF	TGTGCCAGCAGCTTCGTGAGCCAGGGAGGCACTGAAGCTTTCTTT
-	TRBV5-1	few	TRBJ2-3	CASSYGVGADTQYF	TGCGCCAGCAGCTACGGAGTGGGGGCAGATACGCAGTATTTT
TRBD1	TRBV10-3	-	TRBJ2-6	CAISEAGQARSGANVLTF	TGTGCCATCAGTGAGGCTGGACAGGCCCGCTCTGGGGCCAACGTCCTGACTTTC
-	TRBV29-1	few	TRBJ2-7	CSVLDRLFTGEQYF	TGCAGCGTCCTGGACCGGCTCTTTACAGGGGAGCAGTACTTC
-	TRBV2	few	TRBJ2-7	CASSSQGYEQYF	TGTGCCAGCAGTTCTCAGGGGTACGAGCAGTACTTC
-	TRBV18	few	TRBJ2-1	CASSPLGQVYNEQFF	TGTGCCAGCTCACCTCTGGGGCAGGTGTACAATGAGCAGTTCTTC
-	TRBV30	few	TRBJ1-5	CAWSQGTGNQPQHF	TGTGCCTGGAGCCAGGGTACAGGCAATCAGCCCCAGCATTTT